Sequencing of this T cell receptor beta chain was carried out in a study of T cells in Graves' hyperthyroidism and ophthalmopathy. Amplified TCR beta CDR3 regions derived from RNA transcripts. When the TCR CDR3 underwent first-round RT-PCR, the HTBI primer set was used. TCRdb independently ran MiXCR on the multiplex PCR reads; one entry per CDR3 protein. The sample includes almost 600,000 distinct CDR3 sequences, about 43% of them seen just once. Graves' hyperthyroidism is called stable when ophthalmopathy does not progress within 18 months. Lactation, pregnancy, other autoimmune disease or uncontrolled infection excluded patients. Trimming left V 3 bases short and J 8 bases short, with 19 bases between. Germline CDR1 is DFQATT and CDR2 is SNEGSKA (reference sequence). CDR3 length equals 14 residues.

V is TRBV20-1 and J is TRBJ1-2, with D perhaps TRBD1 (6 bases). The sequence came from a woman aged 18 to 35 with Graves' hyperthyroidism. The sequencing sample was made of peripheral blood or thyroid tissue (not recorded which). The CDR3 region is CSASGLGSTGGYTF. In nucleotides, the CDR3 is TGCAGTGCTAGTGGTTTGGGCTCGACAGGCGGCTACACCTTC.